These 4 T cell receptor beta chains came from one sample sequenced in a study of neurological immune-mediated disorders. Using its own MiXCR run on the 5' RACE reads, TCRdb lists one record per CDR3 protein. Of some 79,000 distinct CDR3 sequences detected, less than 15% appear once; the ten largest clones hold under 7%. Sequencing was performed on PBMCs. The receptors stem from a woman aged 45-65 years in good health.

This clonotype was observed many times. CDR3 nucleotide sequence: TGTGCCAGCAGTATAATGGAGGGTTCGGGAGCTTTCTTT. Protein product: CASSIMEGSGAFF. The chain recombines TRBV12-3 or TRBV12-4 with TRBJ1-1, with no clear D. Deletions cut 5 bases from V and 10 bases from J, with 17 bases between. The length of the CDR3 is 13 residues.

In this sample, this clonotype turned up many times. This sequence joins TRBV12-3 or TRBV12-4 and TRBJ2-6, with D uncertain. This CDR3 is built from 14 residues. Trimming cost V 7 bases and J 0 bases, with 7 bases left between them. DNA for the CDR3: TGTGCCAGCACCTTTTTCTCTGGGGCCAACGTCCTGACTTTC. This gives the protein CASTFFSGANVLTF.

In regard to this clonotype: A much larger clone differs from this one at a single base, so this may be a read error. This sequence joins TRBV20-1 and TRBJ2-7; 8 bases agree with TRBD2. V trimming: 0 bases; J trimming: 5 bases; junction bases outside the gene matches: 9. Per germline, CDR1 DFQATT and CDR2 SNEGSKA (reference sequence). The CDR3 has 15 amino acids. CDR3 amino acids: CSARDQGLAPHEQYF. DNA of the CDR3: TGCAGTGCTAGAGATCAAGGACTAGCCCCCCACGAGCAGTACTTC.

This clonotype was counted at least ten times. The V and J genes are TRBV7-9 and TRBJ1-4, with no clear D. CDR1 SEHNR and CDR2 FQNEAQ come from the germline V gene (reference sequence). CDR3 length: 14 residues. V lost 5 bases and J 7 bases, leaving 14 bases between the germline ends. This CDR3 is CASSGGRIIEKLFF. The CDR3 coding sequence is TGTGCCAGCAGCGGCGGACGGATTATTGAAAAACTGTTTTTT.